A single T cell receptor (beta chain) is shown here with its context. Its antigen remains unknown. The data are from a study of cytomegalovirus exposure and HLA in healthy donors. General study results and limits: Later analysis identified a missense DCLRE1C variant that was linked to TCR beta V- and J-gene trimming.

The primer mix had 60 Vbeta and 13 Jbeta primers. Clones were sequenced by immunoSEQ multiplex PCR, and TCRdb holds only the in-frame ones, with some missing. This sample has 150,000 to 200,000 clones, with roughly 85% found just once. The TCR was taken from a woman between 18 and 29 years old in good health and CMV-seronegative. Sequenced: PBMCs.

The CDR3: CASSVGREGRTGELFF. CDR3 in DNA: TGTGCCAGCAGCGTAGGGCGGGAGGGCCGGACCGGGGAGCTGTTTTTT. The chain combines TRBV9 with TRBJ2-2, with 9 bases aligning to TRBD2. This CDR3 is 16 amino acids long. J lost 5 bases, V lost 0 bases, and 5 bases had no gene match. Germline V gene data show CDR1 as SGDLS and CDR2 as YYNGEE.